This passage covers 18 T cell receptor beta chains from one sample sequenced in a study of control samples from healthy donors and cancer patients. Clones were read by immunoSEQ multiplex PCR, and TCRdb kept only the in-frame ones, dropping some. The table has 130,000 or so clones, 75% to 95% seen once. Source material: blood. These receptors all stem from a man younger than 35 in good health.

This chain uses TRBV11-2 with TRBJ1-4; 7 bases agree with TRBD1. The trim removed 0 bases at V and 5 bases at J, leaving 6 bases unmatched. This CDR3 has 16 residues. The germline V gene encodes CDR1 SGHAT and CDR2 FQNNGV. CDR3 residues: CASSLEGGRMNEKLFF. For the CDR3, the DNA is TGTGCCAGCAGCTTAGAAGGGGGCAGGATGAATGAAAAACTGTTTTTT.

The chain uses TRBV18 and TRBJ2-3, with a tentative D call TRBD1 (5 bases). V gave up 6 bases and J gave up 0 bases, with 16 bases separating them. Germline assignment: CDR1 KGHSH and CDR2 LQKENI. The CDR3 has 16 residues. CDR3 amino acids: CASSPTGFRSTDTQYF. For the CDR3, the DNA is TGTGCCAGCTCCCCCACAGGTTTTCGTAGCACAGATACGCAGTATTTT.

The chain has TRBV11-3 and TRBJ2-3; D is uncertain. The CDR3 spans 14 residues. Trimming took off 1 base at V and 0 bases at J, with 5 bases between the two ends. Germline V gives CDR1 SGHNT, CDR2 YENEEA. The CDR3 loop is CASSLVTSTDTQYF. The CDR3 nucleotides read TGTGCCAGCAGCTTAGTAACTAGCACAGATACGCAGTATTTT.

V is TRBV5-1 and J is TRBJ2-1, with 10 bases fitting TRBD2. This CDR3 spans 15 amino acids. Unmatched junction bases numbered 1, after V lost 0 bases and J lost 4 bases. Germline V lookup: CDR1 SGHRS, CDR2 YFSETQ. CDR3 coding DNA: TGCGCCAGCAGCTTGGAACTAGCGGGGTACAATGAGCAGTTCTTC. Protein product: CASSLELAGYNEQFF.

CDR3 sequence reads: CASSQGYTGELFF. The CDR3 DNA follows: TGTGCCAGCAGCCAAGGTTACACCGGGGAGCTGTTTTTT. V usage is TRBV3-1 (or the pseudogene TRBV3-2) and J usage is TRBJ2-2, with D unresolved. The CDR3 consists of 13 residues. In germline, CDR1 is LGHDT, CDR2 YNNKEL (reference sequence). The ends were cut back, 1 base at V and 3 bases at J, with 3 bases in the middle.

The chain joins TRBV5-4 to TRBJ2-1; 8 bases are a match to TRBD2. The CDR3 covers 14 residues. Looked up from germline, CDR1 is SGHNT and CDR2 is YYREEE (reference sequence). The junction had 0 bases not matched to a gene; V was cut back by 4 bases and J by 0 bases. The CDR3 DNA follows: TGTGCCAGCAGCCGGGGGGGCTCCTACAATGAGCAGTTCTTC. Translated: CASSRGGSYNEQFF. Combining the CDR3 with reference TRBV5-4 and TRBJ2-1 gives the whole variable domain ETGVTQSPTHLIKTRGQQVTLRCSSQSGHNTVSWYQQALGQGPQFIFQYYREEENGRGNFPPRFSGLQFPNYSSELNVNALELDDSALYLCASSRGGSYNEQFFGPGTRLTVL.

This chain joins TRBV3-1 (or the pseudogene TRBV3-2) and TRBJ2-7; perhaps TRBD2 as D (6 bases). CDR3 length: 13 residues. Between the trimmed V and J ends, which lost 3 bases and 7 bases, there was a span of 13 bases. CDR1 and CDR2 (germline): LGHDT, YNNKEL (reference sequence). The CDR3 DNA reads TGTGCCAGCAGCCATCTTTCCGGAGGGGAGCAGTACTTC. It yields the protein CASSHLSGGEQYF.

The chain employs TRBV5-1 and TRBJ2-7; 7 nucleotides line up with TRBD1. The CDR3 is made up of 16 amino acids. Germline values: CDR1 SGHRS, CDR2 YFSETQ. Trimming took 4 bases from V and 2 from J; bases not matched to a gene: 12. CDR3 in DNA: TGCGCCAGCAGCCCGGAACTACAGGGGATCCCCTACGAGCAGTACTTC. Translated, it gives CASSPELQGIPYEQYF.

The genes are TRBV7-9 and TRBJ2-2, with a weak D call TRBD2 (5 bases). From germline, CDR1 is SEHNR and CDR2 FQNEAQ (reference sequence). Trimming shortened V by 5 bases and J by 6 bases, and 13 bases separated the two germline ends. The CDR3 is made up of 14 amino acids. The CDR3: CASSPGNFAGELFF. CDR3 nucleotides: TGTGCCAGCAGCCCCGGGAATTTCGCCGGGGAGCTGTTTTTT.

This chain links TRBV5-6 with TRBJ2-2; D may be TRBD2 (5 bases). Germline CDR1 SGHDT, CDR2 YYEEEE. The V and J ends lost 3 bases and 6 bases respectively, with 18 bases between them. This CDR3 has 16 amino acids. The CDR3, as DNA: TGTGCCAGCAGCTATCCCCCTAGCCATTGGTCCGGGGAGCTGTTTTTT. As protein: CASSYPPSHWSGELFF.

The gene calls are TRBV4-3 and TRBJ2-2, with D hard to call. Germline V gene data show CDR1 as LGHNA and CDR2 as YSLEER. V dropped 0 bases and J dropped 1 base, with 6 bases sitting between them. The CDR3 contains 15 residues. CDR3 sequence (DNA): TGCGCCAGCAGCCAAGAGGCCAAGAACACCGGGGAGCTGTTTTTT. Protein sequence: CASSQEAKNTGELFF.

This clone was recorded once. The rearrangement uses TRBV7-6 and TRBJ2-1; the D gene is possibly TRBD1 (6 bases). Germline V gives CDR1 SGHVS, CDR2 FNYEAQ. Trimming removed 5 bases at V and 6 bases at J, with 17 bases between. This CDR3 is built from 15 residues. The CDR3, as DNA: TGTGCCAGCAGCCTTTCCGACAGGCTCAGCAATGAGCAGTTCTTC. It yields the protein CASSLSDRLSNEQFF.

This clone came up a few times. J is TRBJ1-5 and V is TRBV7-9; D perhaps matches TRBD1 (5 bases). The CDR3 is 12 residues long. V gave up 8 bases and J gave up 6 bases, with 11 bases separating them. CDR1 is SEHNR, CDR2 FQNEAQ, per germline (reference sequence). CDR3 protein: CASGTLSQPQHF. The DNA of the CDR3 is TGTGCCAGCGGGACCCTCAGTCAGCCCCAGCATTTT.

The rearrangement uses TRBV7-9 and TRBJ2-5, with a tentative D call TRBD2 (5 bases). The CDR3 consists of 13 residues. In germline, CDR1 is SEHNR, CDR2 FQNEAQ (reference sequence). The V gene lost 4 bases and the J gene lost 5 bases, with 11 bases spanning the gap. The CDR3 is CASSSSNEETQYF. The CDR3 DNA follows: TGTGCCAGCAGCTCTAGCAATGAGGAGACCCAGTACTTC.

J is TRBJ2-5 and V is TRBV18; tentatively, D is TRBD1 (5 bases). The V gene's germline CDR1 is KGHSH and CDR2 LQKENI. This CDR3 has 14 amino acids. V was cut by 0 bases and J by 4 bases, with 9 bases left in between. The CDR3: CASSPPGRVETQYF. CDR3 DNA sequence: TGTGCCAGCTCACCACCGGGCAGGGTAGAGACCCAGTACTTC.

The chain employs TRBV15 and TRBJ2-5; D is perhaps TRBD1 or TRBD2 (5 bases each). Trimming removed 0 bases from V and 7 bases from J, with 15 bases in between. There are 15 residues in the CDR3. Looked up from germline, CDR1 is LNHNV and CDR2 is YYDKDF (reference sequence). The CDR3 sequence: CATSRDRGASGTQYF. In DNA, the CDR3 is TGTGCCACCAGCAGAGATCGAGGGGCGTCCGGGACCCAGTACTTC.

V gene TRBV5-6 combines with J gene TRBJ1-6; D is undetermined. Germline V gives CDR1 SGHDT, CDR2 YYEEEE. The CDR3 is made up of 14 amino acids. Between the trimmed V and J ends, which lost 4 bases and 7 bases, there was a span of 12 bases. The CDR3 DNA follows: TGTGCCAGCAGCACCATCGAGACAAATTCACCCCTCCACTTT. Translation gives CASSTIETNSPLHF.

This clone has only one observation. V usage is TRBV2 and J usage is TRBJ1-2; D is unresolved. Germline-derived CDR1 and CDR2 are SNHLY and FYNNEI. The CDR3 runs to 12 residues. V shed 7 bases and J shed 7 bases, with 13 bases lying between them. The chain's CDR3 is CASKDIGIGYTF. The CDR3 bases are TGTGCCAGCAAGGATATAGGGATTGGCTACACCTTC.